The 22 T cell receptor beta chains listed next were all sequenced from one sample in a study of response to subunit inactivated influenza vaccine. TCRdb re-called the RT-PCR reads with MiXCR, one entry per CDR3 protein. The table lists 150,000 to 200,000 distinct CDR3 sequences, about 12% of them singletons. The same sample was also studied in work on T cells expressing NK-cell markers. This second report adds: Scientists made TCR beta cDNA using 5'RACE template switching with UMIs.

Sequences were derived from CD8+ T cells sorted from PBMCs, sampled 11 to 12 days after vaccination. These receptors all stem from a man in his forties or fifties who received an inactivated influenza vaccine.

This clonotype appeared many times. The rearrangement uses TRBV21-1 and TRBJ2-7; the D call TRBD1 from the table was never checked on the DNA. TRBV21-1 is a known pseudogene. This CDR3 is built from 16 residues. CDR3: CASSISSGTGPYEQYF. The CDR3 DNA reads TGTGCCAGCAGCATTTCTTCCGGGACAGGGCCCTACGAGCAGTACTTC.

This clonotype was seen a handful of times. V usage is TRBV6-2 or TRBV6-3 and J usage is TRBJ2-3; 11 bases agree with TRBD2. With V trimmed by 2 bases and J by 6 bases, 4 bases remained unmatched. This CDR3 contains 15 residues. CDR1 and CDR2 (germline): MNHEY, SVGEGT. The CDR3 loop is CASSYLAGGSDTQYF. CDR3 sequence (DNA): TGTGCCAGCAGTTACCTAGCGGGGGGATCTGATACGCAGTATTTT.

This clonotype was seen only a few times. The rearrangement joins TRBV7-2 to TRBJ2-7; no clear D gene. CDR1 is SGHTA and CDR2 is FQGNSA in the germline V gene. V was shortened by 3 bases and J by 3 bases, with 6 bases between the two germline ends. The CDR3 has 12 residues. The CDR3 protein is CASSFFDYEQYF. In nucleotides, the CDR3 is TGTGCCAGCAGCTTTTTTGACTACGAGCAGTACTTC.

The sample holds a few counts of this clonotype. This chain joins TRBV20-1 and TRBJ2-1; D is unresolved. Trimming took 6 bases from V and 5 from J, leaving 14 bases between them. The CDR3 totals 13 residues. Germline V gene lookup returns CDR1 DFQATT and CDR2 SNEGSKA (reference sequence). CDR3 sequence (DNA): TGCAGTGCCCAAACCCTCGTTGACAATGAGCAGTTCTTC. Its protein product is CSAQTLVDNEQFF.

This clonotype was seen ten or more times. This chain connects TRBV29-1 to TRBJ2-1, with D maybe TRBD2 (5 bases). V lost 3 bases and J 8 bases, leaving 8 bases between the germline ends. This CDR3 has 11 residues. Germline V lookup: CDR1 SQVTM, CDR2 ANQGSEA. The CDR3 reads CSVEGVDEQFF. CDR3 sequence (DNA): TGCAGCGTTGAGGGAGTCGATGAGCAGTTCTTC.

V is TRBV4-3 and J is TRBJ2-3; 7 nucleotides agree with TRBD1. The ends lost 5 bases at V and 4 bases at J; junction bases unmatched: 6. The CDR3 is made up of 14 amino acids. The germline CDR1 and CDR2 sequences are LGHNA and YSLEER. CDR3 nucleotide sequence: TGCGCCAGCAGCGACGGGACAGCGGCAGATACGCAGTATTTT. Its translation is CASSDGTAADTQYF.

The rearrangement uses TRBV9 and TRBJ2-7, with 9 positions matching TRBD1. This CDR3 contains 15 residues. The V gene's germline CDR1 is SGDLS and CDR2 YYNGEE. V lost 3 bases, J lost 5 bases, and 9 bases stayed unmatched. The CDR3 here is CASSAEQGAVDEQYF. CDR3 coding DNA: TGTGCCAGCAGCGCAGAACAGGGGGCTGTAGACGAGCAGTACTTC.

The sample holds a few counts of this clonotype. The rearrangement joins TRBV11-2 to TRBJ2-7; D ambiguous. With 0 bases removed from V and 4 bases from J, the gap between germline ends came to 16 bases. CDR1 is SGHAT and CDR2 is FQNNGV in the germline V gene. CDR3 length: 16 residues. The CDR3 here is CASSLDLWQEGYEQYF. CDR3 sequence (DNA): TGTGCCAGCAGCTTAGATCTGTGGCAGGAAGGTTACGAGCAGTACTTC.

The rearrangement links TRBV7-9 to TRBJ2-2, with 7 bases fitting TRBD2. The CDR3 consists of 16 residues. From germline, CDR1 is SEHNR and CDR2 FQNEAQ (reference sequence). With V trimmed by 4 bases and J by 0 bases, 5 bases remained unmatched. This CDR3 reads CASSSPGLTNTGELFF. The CDR3 DNA follows: TGTGCCAGCAGCTCACCGGGACTAACGAACACCGGGGAGCTGTTTTTT. The variable domain in full, with the rest retrieved from reference TRBV7-9 and TRBJ2-2, is DTGVSQNPRHKITKRGQNVTFRCDPISEHNRLYWYRQTLGQGPEFLTYFQNEAQLEKSRLLSDRFSAERPKGSFSTLEIQRTEQGDSAMYLCASSSPGLTNTGELFFGEGSRLTVL.

The chain couples TRBV7-9 to TRBJ2-7; D not certain. Germline V gene lookup returns CDR1 SEHNR and CDR2 FQNEAQ (reference sequence). The CDR3 runs 14 residues. The germline V and J ends were trimmed by 5 bases and 3 bases, with 14 bases remaining between them. Here the CDR3 reads CASSPQGPFYEQYF. DNA of the CDR3: TGTGCCAGCAGCCCTCAAGGGCCGTTCTACGAGCAGTACTTC.

The V and J genes are TRBV15 and TRBJ2-1; no firm D call. Germline assignment: CDR1 LNHNV and CDR2 YYDKDF (reference sequence). This CDR3 spans 18 amino acids. Trimming removed 0 bases from V and 0 bases from J, with 15 bases in between. The chain's CDR3 is CATSRDESRHLSYNEQFF. In DNA, the CDR3 is TGTGCCACCAGCAGAGATGAAAGTCGACACCTCTCCTACAATGAGCAGTTCTTC. The full variable domain, completed using reference TRBV15 and TRBJ2-1, is DAMVIQNPRYQVTQFGKPVTLSCSQTLNHNVMYWYQQKSSQAPKLLFHYYDKDFNNEADTPDNFQSRRPNTSFCFLDIRSPGLGDTAMYLCATSRDESRHLSYNEQFFGPGTRLTVL.

This clonotype was recorded many times. The chain couples TRBV11-2 to TRBJ2-2; perhaps TRBD2 as D (5 bases). V was pared by 5 bases and J by 5 bases, with 6 bases between. This CDR3 is 12 amino acids long. Germline CDR1 SGHAT, CDR2 FQNNGV. Written as DNA, the CDR3 is TGTGCCAGCAGCCGAGGGACCGGGGAGCTGTTTTTT. It specifies CASSRGTGELFF.

The V and J genes are TRBV4-3 and TRBJ2-1; 10 nucleotides match TRBD2. V lost 0 bases, J lost 7 bases, and 12 bases stayed unmatched. The CDR3 has 18 amino acids. CDR1 LGHNA and CDR2 YSLEER come from the germline V gene. CDR3 region: CASSQERTLAGSRNEQFF. The CDR3 nucleotides read TGCGCCAGCAGCCAAGAACGAACACTAGCGGGATCTCGGAATGAGCAGTTCTTC.

This clonotype was seen ten or more times. The rearrangement uses TRBV29-1 and TRBJ2-2; D gene unclear. V lost 2 bases, J lost 7 bases, and 11 bases lay in between. This CDR3 region has 13 residues. From germline, CDR1 is SQVTM and CDR2 ANQGSEA. The DNA of the CDR3 is TGCAGCGTTGAACAAGATCTAGGCGGGGAGCTGTTTTTT. It encodes CSVEQDLGGELFF.

This clonotype has a count of ten or more. This chain joins TRBV4-2 and TRBJ2-1, with D perhaps TRBD2 (5 bases). Germline V gene sequence: CDR1 LGHNA, CDR2 YNFKEQ. V was shortened by 0 bases and J by 7 bases, with 10 bases between the two germline ends. The CDR3 contains 14 residues. The CDR3 DNA is TGTGCCAGCAGCCAAGAAACGGGGATGAATGAGCAGTTCTTC. Translated, it gives CASSQETGMNEQFF.

This clonotype was recorded a few times. The chain uses TRBV11-2 and TRBJ2-7; 7 nucleotides agree with TRBD1. Germline CDR1 and CDR2: SGHAT and FQNNGV. There are 14 residues in the CDR3. V trimming: 5 bases; J trimming: 0 bases; junction bases outside the gene matches: 4. DNA for the CDR3: TGTGCCAGCAGCGGAGGACAGGTCTCCTACGAGCAGTACTTC. Amino acids: CASSGGQVSYEQYF.

The chain links TRBV12-3 or TRBV12-4 to TRBJ2-1; 10 bases are shared with TRBD2. The trim removed 3 bases at V and 4 bases at J, leaving 3 bases unmatched. The CDR3 is 15 residues long. This CDR3 reads CASSLERGGYNEQFF. The CDR3 DNA follows: TGTGCCAGCAGTTTGGAGCGGGGGGGGTACAATGAGCAGTTCTTC.

This clonotype showed up just a few times. This chain uses TRBV7-6 with TRBJ2-7; 9 nucleotides align to TRBD1. After removal of 1 base from V and 4 bases from J, the junction contained 8 bases not matched to a gene. CDR3 length: 16 amino acids. The germline gives CDR1 SGHVS, CDR2 FNYEAQ. The CDR3 reads CASSLGDRGFRYEQYF. CDR3 DNA sequence: TGTGCCAGCAGCTTAGGTGACAGGGGGTTTCGGTACGAGCAGTACTTC.

This clonotype came up many times. This chain uses TRBV7-9 with TRBJ2-5, with TRBD2 matching over 12 bases. V was pared by 7 bases and J by 3 bases, with 12 bases of the junction left unmatched. CDR1 SEHNR and CDR2 FQNEAQ come from the germline V gene (reference sequence). The CDR3 runs to 17 residues. The CDR3 protein is CASNNRLAGEVEETQYF. CDR3 nucleotides: TGTGCCAGCAACAACCGACTAGCGGGAGAGGTAGAAGAGACCCAGTACTTC.

This rearrangement joins TRBV12-3 or TRBV12-4 to TRBJ1-5; D gene ambiguous. Trimming took off 8 bases at V and 0 bases at J, with 11 bases between the two ends. This CDR3 is 14 amino acids long. CDR3 sequence (DNA): TGTGCCAGCGATAGCGTTTATAGCAATCAGCCCCAGCATTTT. This translates into CASDSVYSNQPQHF.

The V gene is TRBV20-1, the J gene TRBJ1-2; D not certain. CDR1 and CDR2 from the germline V gene are DFQATT and SNEGSKA (reference sequence). This CDR3 contains 15 residues. With 3 bases removed from V and 3 bases from J, the gap between germline ends came to 17 bases. CDR3 in amino acids: CSASSLELFDYGYTF. CDR3 sequence (DNA): TGCAGTGCTAGTTCTTTGGAGCTATTCGACTATGGCTACACCTTC.

The table lists this clonotype with a count of one. This chain uses TRBV7-6 with TRBJ2-3; TRBD1 matches at 7 bases. The J segment lost 3 bases and the V segment lost 3 bases, leaving 3 bases of the junction unmatched. This CDR3 is 14 amino acids long. Germline lookup yields CDR1 SGHVS and CDR2 FNYEAQ. The CDR3 protein is CASSLWTGTDTQYF. DNA of the CDR3: TGTGCCAGCAGCTTGTGGACAGGTACAGATACGCAGTATTTT. Supplemented by reference TRBV7-6 and TRBJ2-3, the full variable domain reads GAGVSQSPRYKVTKRGQDVALRCDPISGHVSLYWYRQALGQGPEFLTYFNYEAQQDKSGLPNDRFSAERPEGSISTLTIQRTEQRDSAMYRCASSLWTGTDTQYFGPGTRLTVL.